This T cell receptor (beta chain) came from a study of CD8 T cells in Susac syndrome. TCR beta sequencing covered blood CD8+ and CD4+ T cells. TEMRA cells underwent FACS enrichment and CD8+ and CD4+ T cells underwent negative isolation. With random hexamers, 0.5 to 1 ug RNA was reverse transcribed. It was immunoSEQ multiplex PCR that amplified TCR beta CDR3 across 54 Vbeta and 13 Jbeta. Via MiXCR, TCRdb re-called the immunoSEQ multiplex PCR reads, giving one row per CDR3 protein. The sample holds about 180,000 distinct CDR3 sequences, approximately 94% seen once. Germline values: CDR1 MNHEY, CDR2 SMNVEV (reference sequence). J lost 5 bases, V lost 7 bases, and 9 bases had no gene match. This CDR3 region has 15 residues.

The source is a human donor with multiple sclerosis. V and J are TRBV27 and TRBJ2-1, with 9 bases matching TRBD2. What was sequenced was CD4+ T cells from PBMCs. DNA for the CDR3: TGTGCCAGCACCTTAAGCGGGGGGAGGAACAATGAGCAGTTCTTC. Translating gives CASTLSGGRNNEQFF.